This record looks at one TCR beta chain sequence and its context. Its antigen remains unidentified. The data were taken from a study of shared clonotypes between healthy human individuals. General observations from the study: Clonotype sharing among donors, it was expected, would be affected by sequencing depth.

The CDR3 sequence is 14 residues long. Germline V lookup: CDR1 SNHLY, CDR2 FYNNEI. Trimming removed 3 bases from V and 4 bases from J, with 11 bases in between. TCRdb's copy holds only in-frame clones and misses some; the assay was immunoSEQ multiplex PCR. The sample shows 450,000 or so clones, roughly 80% of them seen only once. Sequencing was performed on PBMCs. The sequence came from a woman in her thirties or forties in good health. Some clones in this sample may be carry-over from other donors' samples. This sequence joins TRBV2 and TRBJ2-3; D is undetermined. CDR3 nucleotide sequence: TGTGCCAGCAGTGATCAGGTGGGCTCAGATACGCAGTATTTT. Its protein is CASSDQVGSDTQYF.